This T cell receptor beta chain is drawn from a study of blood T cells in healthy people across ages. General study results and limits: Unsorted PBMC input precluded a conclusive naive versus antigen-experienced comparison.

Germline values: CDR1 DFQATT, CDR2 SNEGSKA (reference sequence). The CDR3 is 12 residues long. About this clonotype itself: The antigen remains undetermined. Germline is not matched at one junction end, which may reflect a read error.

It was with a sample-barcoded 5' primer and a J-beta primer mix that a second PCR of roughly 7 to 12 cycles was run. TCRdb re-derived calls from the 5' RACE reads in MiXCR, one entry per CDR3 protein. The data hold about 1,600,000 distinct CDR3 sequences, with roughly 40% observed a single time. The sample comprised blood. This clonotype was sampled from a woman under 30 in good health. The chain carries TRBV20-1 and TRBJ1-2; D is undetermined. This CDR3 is CSAGEGNYGYTF. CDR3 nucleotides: TGCAGTGCTGGAGAGGGCAACTATGGCTACACCTTC.